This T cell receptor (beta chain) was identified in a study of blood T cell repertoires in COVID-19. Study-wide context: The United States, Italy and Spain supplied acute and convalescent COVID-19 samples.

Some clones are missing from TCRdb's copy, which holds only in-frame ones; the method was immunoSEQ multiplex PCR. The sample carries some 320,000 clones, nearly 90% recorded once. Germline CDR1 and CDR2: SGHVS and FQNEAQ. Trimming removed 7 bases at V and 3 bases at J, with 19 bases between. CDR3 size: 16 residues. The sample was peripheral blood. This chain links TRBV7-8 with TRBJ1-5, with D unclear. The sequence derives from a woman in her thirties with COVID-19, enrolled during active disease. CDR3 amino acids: CASTATPDIINQPQHF. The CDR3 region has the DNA TGTGCCAGCACCGCAACGCCAGACATTATCAATCAGCCCCAGCATTTT. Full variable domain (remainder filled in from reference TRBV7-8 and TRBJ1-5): GAGVSQSPRYKVAKRGQDVALRCDPISGHVSLFWYQQALGQGPEFLTYFQNEAQLDKSGLPSDRFFAERPEGSVSTLKIQRTQQEDSAVYLCASTATPDIINQPQHFGDGTRLSIL.